The clone carrying this T cell receptor beta chain was detected a few times. The antigen is unknown. The data stem from a study of T-cell memory formation after mild COVID-19. Study-level results: CM and EM subsets held most contracting CD4+ clones; EMRA held CD8+ ones. Within pre-infection memory, some responding clones were found, suggesting cross-reactive memory joined.

TCRdb reprocessed the 5' RACE reads with MiXCR, giving one entry per CDR3 protein. The table shows some 350,000 distinct CDR3 sequences, with about 15% occurring only once. The TCR was taken from a young man who had mild COVID-19 (a few samples of this study predate the infection). Cell type and time point are not known. Source material: PBMCs or a T cell subset sorted from them (not recorded which).

The CDR3 region is CSARTGAMAKNIQYF. The CDR3, as DNA: TGCAGTGCTAGGACAGGGGCGATGGCCAAAAACATTCAGTACTTC. The chain is built from TRBV20-1 and TRBJ2-4; 8 nucleotides align to TRBD1. Germline assignment: CDR1 DFQATT and CDR2 SNEGSKA (reference sequence). J lost 1 base, V lost 3 bases, and 5 bases had no gene match. The CDR3 spans 15 residues.